The sample holds many counts of the clone carrying this TCR beta chain. The antigen is unknown. This entry belongs to a study of Graves' ophthalmopathy and Graves' hyperthyroidism. The study, taken as a whole, reports: The model predicted progression of ophthalmopathy with a sensitivity of roughly 69%, and its specificity was approximately 77%. Among expanded thyroid clonotypes above 0.001 frequency, most also occurred in blood.

Ophthalmopathy donors were characterized by moderate-to-severe activity, CAS of at least 3, NOSPECS of at least 4, and duration under 3 months. The evidence that diagnosis relied on was clinical symptoms, serum thyroxine, TRAb, thyroid ultrasound and orbital computed tomography. RNA transcripts provided the template for amplifying TCR beta CDR3 regions. Amplification began with first-round RT-PCR using HTBI primers, then second-round multiplex PCR was performed. TCRdb reprocessed the multiplex PCR reads via MiXCR and lists one record per CDR3 protein. Of roughly 230,000 distinct CDR3 sequences in the sample, around a fifth were seen once. This CDR3 contains 13 residues. The germline V gene has CDR1 MNHEY and CDR2 SMNVEV (reference sequence). Trimming pared 3 bases from V and 6 bases from J, leaving 9 bases between.

This sequence originates from a woman aged 45 to 65 with Graves' ophthalmopathy. The specimen sequenced was peripheral blood. This chain joins TRBV27 and TRBJ1-5, with D perhaps TRBD1 (5 bases). DNA of the CDR3: TGTGCCAGCAGTTTCAGGGCCTCTCAGCCCCAGCATTTT. Protein product: CASSFRASQPQHF.